The subject of this entry is one T cell receptor (beta chain). These data originate in a study of CD8+ T cells in alopecia areata. Extracted RNA was reverse transcribed into cDNA, the sequencing template. Some clones are missing from TCRdb's copy, which holds only in-frame ones; the method was immunoSEQ multiplex PCR. Seen here are roughly 140,000 clones, around 82% observed once, and the top ten hold 20% to 25%. The CDR3 covers 15 residues. Per the germline V gene, CDR1 is SNHLY and CDR2 is FYNNEI. V gave up 3 bases and J gave up 5 bases, with 14 bases separating them. Treatment here: oral pan-JAK inhibitor, 5-10 mg twice daily.

The J gene is TRBJ1-5, the V gene TRBV2; no reliable D call. Sample: CD8+ T cells sorted from blood, taken at week 4, from a patient treated with tofacitinib. This receptor was obtained from a human donor with alopecia areata. The CDR3 nucleotides are TGTGCCAGCAGTGATGGCCAGCGAGAAGATCAGCCCCAGCATTTT. This codes for CASSDGQREDQPQHF.